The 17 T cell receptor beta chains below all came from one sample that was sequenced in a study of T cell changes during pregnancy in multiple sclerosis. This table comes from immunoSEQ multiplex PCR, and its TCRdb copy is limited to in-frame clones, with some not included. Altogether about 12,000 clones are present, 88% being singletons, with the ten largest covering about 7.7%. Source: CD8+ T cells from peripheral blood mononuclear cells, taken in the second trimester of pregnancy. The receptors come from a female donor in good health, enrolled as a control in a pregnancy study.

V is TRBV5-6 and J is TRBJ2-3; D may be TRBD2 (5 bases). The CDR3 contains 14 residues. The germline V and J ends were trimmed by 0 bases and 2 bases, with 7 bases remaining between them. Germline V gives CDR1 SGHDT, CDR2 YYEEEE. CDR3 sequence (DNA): TGTGCCAGCAGCTTGGTTAGCGACACAGATACGCAGTATTTT. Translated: CASSLVSDTDTQYF. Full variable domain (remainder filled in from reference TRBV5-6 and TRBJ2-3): DAGVTQSPTHLIKTRGQQVTLRCSPKSGHDTVSWYQQALGQGPQFIFQYYEEEERQRGNFPDRFSGHQFPNYSSELNVNALLLGDSALYLCASSLVSDTDTQYFGPGTRLTVL.

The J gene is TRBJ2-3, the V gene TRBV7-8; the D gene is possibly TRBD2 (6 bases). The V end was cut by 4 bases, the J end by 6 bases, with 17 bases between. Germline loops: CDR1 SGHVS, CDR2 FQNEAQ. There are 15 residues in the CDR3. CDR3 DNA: TGTGCCAGCAGCTCTAGCGCGGGATTGGGGGATACGCAGTATTTT. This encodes CASSSSAGLGDTQYF.

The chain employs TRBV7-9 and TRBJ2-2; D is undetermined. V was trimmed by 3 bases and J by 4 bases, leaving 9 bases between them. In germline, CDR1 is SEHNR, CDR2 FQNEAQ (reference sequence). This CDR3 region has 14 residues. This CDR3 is CASSFGGSTGELFF. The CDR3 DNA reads TGTGCCAGCAGCTTCGGCGGCTCCACCGGGGAGCTGTTTTTT.

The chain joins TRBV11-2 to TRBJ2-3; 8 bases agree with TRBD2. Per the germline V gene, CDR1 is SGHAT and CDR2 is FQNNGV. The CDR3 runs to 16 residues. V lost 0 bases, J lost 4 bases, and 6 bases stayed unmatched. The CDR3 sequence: CASSLDGGGRADTQYF. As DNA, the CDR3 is TGTGCCAGCAGCTTAGATGGCGGGGGGAGGGCAGATACGCAGTATTTT. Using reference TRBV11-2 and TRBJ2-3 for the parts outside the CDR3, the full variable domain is EAGVAQSPRYKIIEKRQSVAFWCNPISGHATLYWYQQILGQGPKLLIQFQNNGVVDDSQLPKDRFSAERLKGVDSTLKIQPAKLEDSAVYLCASSLDGGGRADTQYFGPGTRLTVL.

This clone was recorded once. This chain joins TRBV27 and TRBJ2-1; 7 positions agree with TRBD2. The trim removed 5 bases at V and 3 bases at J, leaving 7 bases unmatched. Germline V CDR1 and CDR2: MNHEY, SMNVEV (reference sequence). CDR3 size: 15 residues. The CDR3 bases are TGTGCCAGCAGTACTCGGGAGGTTGACTACAATGAGCAGTTCTTC. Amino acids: CASSTREVDYNEQFF.

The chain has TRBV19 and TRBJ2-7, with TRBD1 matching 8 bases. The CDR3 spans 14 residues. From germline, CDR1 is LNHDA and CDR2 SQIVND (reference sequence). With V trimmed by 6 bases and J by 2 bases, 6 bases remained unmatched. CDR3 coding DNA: TGTGCCAGTAGCCCGACAGGGGCCACCTACGAGCAGTACTTC. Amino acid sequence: CASSPTGATYEQYF.

The CDR3 spells CASSITGGAGQPQHF. The CDR3 DNA is TGTGCCAGTAGCATAACAGGGGGCGCAGGGCAGCCCCAGCATTTT. The rearrangement links TRBV19 to TRBJ1-5, with 9 bases lining up with TRBD1. The trim removed 6 bases at V and 7 bases at J, leaving 10 bases unmatched. The CDR3 runs 15 residues. The germline gives CDR1 LNHDA, CDR2 SQIVND (reference sequence).

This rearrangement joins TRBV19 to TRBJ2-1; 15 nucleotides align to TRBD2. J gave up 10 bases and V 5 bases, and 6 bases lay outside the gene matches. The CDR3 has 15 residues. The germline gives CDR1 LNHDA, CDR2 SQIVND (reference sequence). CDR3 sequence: CASSAGLAGGYEQFF. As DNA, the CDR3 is TGTGCCAGTAGTGCGGGACTAGCGGGAGGTTACGAGCAGTTCTTC.

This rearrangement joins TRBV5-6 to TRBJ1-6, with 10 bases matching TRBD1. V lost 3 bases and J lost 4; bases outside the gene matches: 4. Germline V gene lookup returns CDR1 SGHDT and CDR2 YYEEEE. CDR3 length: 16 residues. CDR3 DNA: TGTGCCAGCAGCTCCGGGACAGGGGTGTATAATTCACCCCTCCACTTT. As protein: CASSSGTGVYNSPLHF.

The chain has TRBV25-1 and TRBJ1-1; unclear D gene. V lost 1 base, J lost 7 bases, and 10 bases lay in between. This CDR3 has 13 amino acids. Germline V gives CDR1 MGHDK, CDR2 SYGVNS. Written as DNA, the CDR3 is TGTGCCAGCAGTGAATGGGGAGGGAGTGAAGCTTTCTTT. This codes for CASSEWGGSEAFF.

DNA of the CDR3: TGCGCCAGCAGCCGATATCCAGGCAGGGATGATCAGCCCCAGCATTTT. Translating gives CASSRYPGRDDQPQHF. This chain joins TRBV4-1 and TRBJ1-5; D might be TRBD1 (5 bases). Germline assignment: CDR1 MGHRA and CDR2 YSYEKL. CDR3 length: 16 amino acids. V lost 4 bases and J lost 5, with 18 bases in between.

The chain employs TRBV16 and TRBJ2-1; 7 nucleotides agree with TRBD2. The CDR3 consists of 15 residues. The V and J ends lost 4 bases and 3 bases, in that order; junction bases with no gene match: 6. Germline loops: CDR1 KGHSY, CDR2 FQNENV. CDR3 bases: TGTGCCAGCAGCCCTAGCGCTAGCGGCTACAATGAGCAGTTCTTC. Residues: CASSPSASGYNEQFF.

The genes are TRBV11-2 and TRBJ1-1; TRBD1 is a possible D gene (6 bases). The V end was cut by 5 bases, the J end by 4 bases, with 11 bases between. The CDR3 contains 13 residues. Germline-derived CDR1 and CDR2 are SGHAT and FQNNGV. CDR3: CASSLSGVTEAFF. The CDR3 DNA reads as TGTGCCAGCAGCCTTTCAGGGGTCACTGAAGCTTTCTTT. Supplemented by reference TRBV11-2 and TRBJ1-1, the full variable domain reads EAGVAQSPRYKIIEKRQSVAFWCNPISGHATLYWYQQILGQGPKLLIQFQNNGVVDDSQLPKDRFSAERLKGVDSTLKIQPAKLEDSAVYLCASSLSGVTEAFFGQGTRLTVV.

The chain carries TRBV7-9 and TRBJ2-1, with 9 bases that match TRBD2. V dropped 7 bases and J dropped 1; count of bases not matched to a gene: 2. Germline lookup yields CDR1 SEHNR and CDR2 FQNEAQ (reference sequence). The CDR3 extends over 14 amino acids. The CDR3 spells CASKSGGSYNEQFF. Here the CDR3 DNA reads TGTGCCAGCAAAAGCGGGGGGTCCTACAATGAGCAGTTCTTC.

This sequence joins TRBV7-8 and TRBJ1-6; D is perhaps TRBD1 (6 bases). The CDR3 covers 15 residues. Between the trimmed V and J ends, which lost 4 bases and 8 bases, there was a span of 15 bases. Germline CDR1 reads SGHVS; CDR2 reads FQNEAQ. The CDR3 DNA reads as TGTGCCAGCAGCTCTAGCGGGCAGGGGTATTCACCCCTCCACTTT. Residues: CASSSSGQGYSPLHF.

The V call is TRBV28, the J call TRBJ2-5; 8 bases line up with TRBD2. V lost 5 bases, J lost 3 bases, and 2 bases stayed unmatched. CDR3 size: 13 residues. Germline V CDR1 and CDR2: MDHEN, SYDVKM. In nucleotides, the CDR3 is TGTGCCAGCAGTCCGGGACTAGAAGAGACCCAGTACTTC. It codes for CASSPGLEETQYF. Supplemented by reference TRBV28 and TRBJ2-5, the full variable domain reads DVKVTQSSRYLVKRTGEKVFLECVQDMDHENMFWYRQDPGLGLRLIYFSYDVKMKEKGDIPEGYSVSREKKERFSLILESASTNQTSMYLCASSPGLEETQYFGPGTRLLVL.

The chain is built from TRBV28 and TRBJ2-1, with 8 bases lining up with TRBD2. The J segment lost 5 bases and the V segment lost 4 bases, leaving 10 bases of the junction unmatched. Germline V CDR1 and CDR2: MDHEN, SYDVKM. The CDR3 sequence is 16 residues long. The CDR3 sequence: CASSSPEVAGNNEQFF. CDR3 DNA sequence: TGTGCCAGCAGTTCCCCCGAGGTAGCGGGAAACAATGAGCAGTTCTTC. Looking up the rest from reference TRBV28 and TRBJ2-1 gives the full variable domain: DVKVTQSSRYLVKRTGEKVFLECVQDMDHENMFWYRQDPGLGLRLIYFSYDVKMKEKGDIPEGYSVSREKKERFSLILESASTNQTSMYLCASSSPEVAGNNEQFFGPGTRLTVL.